Sequencing of this T cell receptor (beta chain) was carried out in a study of persistence of HIV-infected CD4 T cells. This was the immunoSEQ version 4 assay in survey mode. Genomic DNA was diluted to about 9.4 ng/uL, up to roughly 1 ug per sample. TCRdb's copy holds only in-frame clones and misses some; the assay was immunoSEQ multiplex PCR. The sample shows around 39,000 clones, around 86% of them seen only once. The stimulus was an HIV-1 Gag 15-mer peptide pool, 0.85 to 1 ug/peptide/mL. CD40L-negative CD69-negative CD45RO-high memory CD4+ T cells were sorted as populations depleted of antigen-responding cells. PBMCs were depleted of CD8+ T cells before stimulation. Trimming took 2 bases from V and 2 from J, leaving 7 bases between them. CDR3 length: 13 amino acids. Germline-derived CDR1 and CDR2 are SGHKS and YYEKEE (reference sequence). Study conclusions and caveats: Degenerate expanded CDR3beta sequences were enriched among CMV- and Gag-responding cells.

A remark on this clone: Its specificity is not known.

The chain uses TRBV5-5 and TRBJ1-1; the D is unclear. Sequenced here: cultured CD4+ T cells from PBMCs, sampled from a patient who received antiretroviral therapy. This receptor was obtained from an adult with HIV. The donor label of this sample is uncertain. CDR3 coding DNA: TGTGCCAGCAGCTTTCTACTCAACACTGAAGCTTTCTTT. Translated: CASSFLLNTEAFF.